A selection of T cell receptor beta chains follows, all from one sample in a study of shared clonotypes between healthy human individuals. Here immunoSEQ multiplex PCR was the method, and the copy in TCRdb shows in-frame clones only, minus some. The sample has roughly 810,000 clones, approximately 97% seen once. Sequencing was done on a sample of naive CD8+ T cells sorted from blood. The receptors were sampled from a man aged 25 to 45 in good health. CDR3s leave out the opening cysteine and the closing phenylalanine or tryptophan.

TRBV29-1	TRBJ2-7	SVEPLAGTYEQY
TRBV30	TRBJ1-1	AWRQDTEAF
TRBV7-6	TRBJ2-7	AAGTGPAGYEQY
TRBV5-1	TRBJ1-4	ASSWTGNSGEKLF
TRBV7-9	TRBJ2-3	ASSPRGAGSTDTQY
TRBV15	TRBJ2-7	ATSGVAGAYEQY
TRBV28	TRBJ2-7	ASSFHPSGGTYEQY
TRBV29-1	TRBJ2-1	SVPAAGGPSIANEQF
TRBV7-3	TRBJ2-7	ASRAGTLRSLYEQY
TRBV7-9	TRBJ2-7	ASSLGAGRYEQY
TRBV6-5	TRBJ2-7	ASSAPINSYEQY
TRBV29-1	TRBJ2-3	SVEDWASGTVDTQY
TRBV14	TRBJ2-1	ASSQDGQQDNEQF
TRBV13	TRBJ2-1	ASSSGLADEQF
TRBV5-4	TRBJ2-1	ASGVEYNEQF
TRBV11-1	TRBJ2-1	ASSSIAGGYNEQF
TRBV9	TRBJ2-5	ASSASNWSQETQY
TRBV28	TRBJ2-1	ASKGGGGGDWDEQF
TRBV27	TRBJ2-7	ATALRQGVPEQY
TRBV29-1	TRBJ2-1	SVDPILAGGYNEQF
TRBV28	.	ASSFVGRAGEQY
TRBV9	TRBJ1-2	ASSVGALNYGYT
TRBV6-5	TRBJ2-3	ASSYSTSGEKDTQY
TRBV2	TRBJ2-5	ASSPMTSGRTQETQY
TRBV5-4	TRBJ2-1	ASSLEGTSPDNEQF
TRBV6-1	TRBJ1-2	ASESYRGHYGYT
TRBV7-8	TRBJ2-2	ASSLWGAGELF
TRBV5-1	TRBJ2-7	ASSPGDGVYEQY
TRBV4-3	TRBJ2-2	ASSQAGELF
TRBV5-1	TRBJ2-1	ATNIGRGFDNEQF
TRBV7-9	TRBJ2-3	ASSFMASDTDTQY
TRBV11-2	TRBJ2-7	ASSRHTGGYEQY
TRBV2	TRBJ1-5	ASSEASIWGASNQPQH
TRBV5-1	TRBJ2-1	ASSAPDLTGYNEQF
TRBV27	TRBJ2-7	ASRPSGYRYEQY
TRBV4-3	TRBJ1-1	ASSQDGTGDTEAF
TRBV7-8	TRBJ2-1	ASSLETGSYNEQF
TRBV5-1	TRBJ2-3	ASSFTTRELSTDTQY
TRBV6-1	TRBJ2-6	ASSDDNSGANVLT
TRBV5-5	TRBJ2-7	ASSPNPTGAYEQY
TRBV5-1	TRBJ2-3	ASSHWTSGGTDTQY
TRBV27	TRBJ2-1	ASSREPGRNNEQF
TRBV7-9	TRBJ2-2	ASSLVVRGNAGELF
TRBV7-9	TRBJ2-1	ASSLRTARYNEQF
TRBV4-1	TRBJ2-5	ASSQGVETQY
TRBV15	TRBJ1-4	ATSSHRTGREKLF
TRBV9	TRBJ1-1	ASTLGQLNTEAF
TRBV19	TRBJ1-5	ASSYGTASNQPQH
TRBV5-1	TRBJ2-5	ASSPRTTQETQY
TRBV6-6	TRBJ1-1	ASSYEVNPGVF
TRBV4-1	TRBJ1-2	ASSQDSLTNYGYT
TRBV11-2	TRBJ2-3	ASSLEAGPYTDTQY
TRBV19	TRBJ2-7	ASTGDSYEQY
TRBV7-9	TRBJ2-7	ASSPGGNYEQY
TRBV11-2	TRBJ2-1	ASSAPLAREQF